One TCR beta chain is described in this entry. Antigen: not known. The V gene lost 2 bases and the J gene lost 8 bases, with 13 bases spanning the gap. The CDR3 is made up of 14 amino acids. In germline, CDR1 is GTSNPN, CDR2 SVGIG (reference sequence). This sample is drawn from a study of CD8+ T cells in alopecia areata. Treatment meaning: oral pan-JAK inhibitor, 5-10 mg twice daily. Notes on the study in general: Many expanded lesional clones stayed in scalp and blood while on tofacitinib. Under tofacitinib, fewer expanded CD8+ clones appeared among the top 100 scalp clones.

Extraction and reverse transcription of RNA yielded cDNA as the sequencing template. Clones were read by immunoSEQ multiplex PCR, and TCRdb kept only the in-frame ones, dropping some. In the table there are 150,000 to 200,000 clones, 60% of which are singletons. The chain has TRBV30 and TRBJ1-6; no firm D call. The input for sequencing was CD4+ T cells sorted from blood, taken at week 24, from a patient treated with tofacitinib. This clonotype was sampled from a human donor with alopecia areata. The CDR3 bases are TGTGCCTGGAGTAGGGTTCCGGCTGATTCACCCCTCCACTTT. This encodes CAWSRVPADSPLHF.